This T cell receptor (beta chain) comes out of a study of T cells in Graves' hyperthyroidism and ophthalmopathy. J lost 1 base, V lost 2 bases, and 1 base had no gene match. CDR1 is DFQATT and CDR2 is SNEGSKA in the germline V gene (reference sequence). CDR3 size: 13 residues. This clonotype was seen repeatedly, ten times or more. It was RNA transcripts that yielded the amplified TCR beta CDR3 regions. The study used the HTBI primer set for a first-round RT-PCR of the TCR CDR3. TCRdb used MiXCR to reprocess the multiplex PCR reads, holding one entry per CDR3 protein. Found here are hundreds of thousands of distinct CDR3 sequences, approximately 14% of them singletons; the top ten hold about 10%.

The sample taken for sequencing was blood. This chain connects TRBV20-1 to TRBJ2-7; 8 bases agree with TRBD2. The source is a woman between 18 and 29 years old with Graves' hyperthyroidism. The CDR3 DNA is TGCAGTGCTAGAAAGCGGGAGTCCTACGAGCAGTACTTC. It yields the protein CSARKRESYEQYF.